This is a list of T cell receptor beta chains from one sample in a study of T cells in tumors after PD-1 blockade. Method: immunoSEQ multiplex PCR; TCRdb's copy keeps in-frame clones and lacks some. This table has about 47,000 clones, 60% to 80% appearing once. The sample here was PBMCs, taken before anti-PD-1 treatment. These receptors originate from a human donor with basal cell carcinoma. Each CDR3 is given with its conserved first and last residue. The D gene is left open where the match is weak. For some rows the clone size is stated as once, few or many, or as a class when expanded; others skip it.

-	TRBJ1-1	TRBV5-1	-	TGCGCCAGCAGCTTGGATAAGGGACACCCGACCCTCGGAGCTTTCTTT	CASSLDKGHPTLGAFF
once	TRBJ2-7	TRBV6-5	-	TGTGCCAGCACCCCTCGACAGAACTACGAGCAGTACTTC	CASTPRQNYEQYF
-	TRBJ2-1	TRBV3-1/TRBV3-2	-	TGTGCCAGCAGCCAAGGAGATCCTGCCCGGTTGGGCAATGAGCAGTTCTTC	CASSQGDPARLGNEQFF
-	TRBJ1-5	TRBV10-3	-	TGTGCCATCAGTGGAGGGAATCAGCCCCAGCATTTT	CAISGGNQPQHF
few	TRBJ2-5	TRBV30	-	TGTGCCTGGAGTAAAGAGACCCAGTACTTC	CAWSKETQYF
-	TRBJ1-2	TRBV19	TRBD1	TGTGCCAGTACCTTGGACAGGGGGGACTATGGCTACACCTTC	CASTLDRGDYGYTF
few	TRBJ2-7	TRBV12-3/TRBV12-4	-	TGTGCCAGCAGTTTAGGGCGGTACGAGCAGTACTTC	CASSLGRYEQYF
-	TRBJ1-2	TRBV5-1	-	TGCGCCAGCAGCGACGGGACACCAGCTAACTATGGCTACACCTTC	CASSDGTPANYGYTF
-	TRBJ2-2	TRBV18	-	TGTGCCAGCTCACCAGCAGGGGACACCGGGGAGCTGTTTTTT	CASSPAGDTGELFF
-	TRBJ2-7	TRBV28	TRBD1	TGTGCCAGCAGCTCTCCCGGGACAGGGATGTACGAGCAGTACTTC	CASSSPGTGMYEQYF
-	TRBJ1-6	TRBV19	TRBD1	TGTGCCAGTAGTATAGCCCAGACAGGGAGGAATTCACCCCTCCACTTT	CASSIAQTGRNSPLHF
-	TRBJ2-7	TRBV19	-	TGTGCCAGTAGTATAGCTGCCTACTACGAGCAGTACTTC	CASSIAAYYEQYF
medium-sized	TRBJ1-1	TRBV18	TRBD1	TGTGCCAGCTCACCTGAGGACAGGGCTATCACTGAAGCTTTCTTT	CASSPEDRAITEAFF
once	TRBJ2-3	TRBV5-6	-	TGTGCCAGCAGCACTGGAGGGTACGCGGTCACAGATACGCAGTATTTT	CASSTGGYAVTDTQYF
-	TRBJ2-1	TRBV27	TRBD2	TGTGCCAGCAGTCCCCAGCGGGAGATAGGCAATGAGCAGTTCTTC	CASSPQREIGNEQFF
-	TRBJ1-3	TRBV5-1	-	TGCGCCAGCAGCGCGGGACAAGACCTTGGAAACACCATATATTTT	CASSAGQDLGNTIYF
-	TRBJ1-2	TRBV7-2	TRBD1	TGTGCCAGCAGCCAGGGGGACAGGGTGTTAAGGAAGGATGGCTACACCTTC	CASSQGDRVLRKDGYTF
-	TRBJ1-2	TRBV28	-	TGTGCCAGCAGTCGAGGGGGGGGAAATACGATCTATGGCTACACCTTC	CASSRGGGNTIYGYTF
once	TRBJ2-4	TRBV28	TRBD1	TGTGCCAGCAGTTCATCGGGACAGGGTAACATTCAGTACTTC	CASSSSGQGNIQYF
-	TRBJ1-2	TRBV28	-	TGTGGGGCCTCTTTAGGCGATGGCTACACCTTC	CGASLGDGYTF
few	TRBJ1-2	TRBV9	-	TGTGCCAGCAGCGTAGGAGGAGACTATGGCTACACCTTC	CASSVGGDYGYTF
-	TRBJ2-7	TRBV19	-	TGTGCCAGTATTCCGGCCCGGTGGGAGCAGTACTTC	CASIPARWEQYF
-	TRBJ2-7	TRBV18	TRBD2	TGTGCCAGCTCACCACGGACTAGCGGGAAGGTAACGTCCTACGAGCAGTACTTC	CASSPRTSGKVTSYEQYF
-	TRBJ2-5	TRBV5-1	-	TGCGCCAGCAGCTTGGATGGATTATCAGAAGAGACCCAGTACTTC	CASSLDGLSEETQYF
-	TRBJ2-1	TRBV10-3	-	TGTGCCATCAGTGAGCGCCGGGGGGAGCAGTTCTTC	CAISERRGEQFF
few	TRBJ2-7	TRBV30	TRBD2	TGTGCCTTGACTAGCGGGCTCTCCCTTCAGTACTTC	CALTSGLSLQYF
-	TRBJ1-1	TRBV6-6	TRBD1	TGTGCCAGCAGTTGGACAGGGGAAGCTTTCTTT	CASSWTGEAFF
-	TRBJ2-5	TRBV5-1	TRBD2	TGCGCCAGCAGCCCTGGACTAGCGGGAGTAGGGGGTGAGACCCAGTACTTC	CASSPGLAGVGGETQYF
once	TRBJ2-7	TRBV6-6	-	TGTGCCAGCAGTCCTCACAGGGACCTCAGCCCCACACAGTACTTC	CASSPHRDLSPTQYF
-	TRBJ1-2	TRBV21-1	-	TGTGCCAGCAGCACAGCCGGGCAGATGGGCTACACCTTC	CASSTAGQMGYTF
once	TRBJ1-5	TRBV18	-	TGTGCCAGCTCACCGGGTCCGGGGGCAACTCAGCCCCAGCATTTT	CASSPGPGATQPQHF
-	TRBJ1-5	TRBV6-5	-	TGTGCCAGCAGTTACGGGGGTCCCAATCAGCCCCAGCATTTT	CASSYGGPNQPQHF
-	TRBJ2-3	TRBV6-5	-	TGTGCCAGTAGCGGTAGCACAGATACGCAGTATTTT	CASSGSTDTQYF